The 2 T cell receptor beta chains reported below all come from one sample, sequenced in a study of beta chain features in type 1 diabetes. Whole-study findings and limits: Shorter TCRB CDR3s, moderately but significantly so, were found in Type 1 diabetes patients in all four CD4+ subsets.

Antigen specificity for these receptors is unknown. The sequenced template was cDNA made from the entire isolated RNA. Profiling relied on immunoSEQ multiplex PCR, and the TCRdb table lists in-frame clones only, not all of them. Counted here are almost 350,000 clones, 9.3% occurring once; the ten biggest clones make up around 1%. Sequencing was performed on central memory CD4+ T cells from blood. These receptors came from a man aged 25-45 years with type 1 diabetes.

Ten or more counts support this clone. The identical CDR3 is also encoded by other nucleotide sequences in the sample. The V and J genes are TRBV7-9 and TRBJ1-5; D unclear. The germline V and J ends were trimmed by 1 base and 7 bases, with 8 bases remaining between them. CDR3 length: 13 residues. Germline CDR1 SEHNR, CDR2 FQNEAQ (reference sequence). CDR3 amino acids: CASSLGGLQPQHF. As DNA, the CDR3 is TGTGCCAGCAGCTTAGGTGGCTTGCAGCCCCAGCATTTT.

The rearrangement uses TRBV10-1 and TRBJ1-5; the D is unclear. The V gene lost 0 bases and the J gene lost 0 bases, with 3 bases spanning the gap. The CDR3 consists of 14 residues. Germline V lookup: CDR1 WNHNN, CDR2 SYGVQD (reference sequence). The DNA of the CDR3 is TGCGCCAGCAGTGAGTCGGGTAGCAATCAGCCCCAGCATTTT. Amino acid sequence: CASSESGSNQPQHF.